This note documents a single TCR beta chain sequence. The antigen remains unidentified. Germline-derived CDR1 and CDR2 are SNHLY and FYNNEI. There are 13 residues in the CDR3. Trimming shortened V by 1 base and J by 4 bases, and 7 bases separated the two germline ends. The source of the sample is a study of cytomegalovirus exposure and HLA in healthy donors. Findings and limits, study-wide: A later analysis appeared to link common viral pathogens to several of the most significant clusters. Most TCR sequences showed up rarely, but some public TCRs showed up in many donors. Earlier analysis yielded a pattern in which most TCR beta V segments were productive about 90% or about 30% of the time. Among donors in an Asian-associated ancestry cluster, a later analysis reportedly found fewer N-insertions than the roughly 700-donor mean.

The PCR was carried out with 60 Vbeta primers and 13 Jbeta primers. TCRdb keeps only in-frame clones here, not all; method: immunoSEQ multiplex PCR. The data hold 200,000 to 250,000 clones, with about 77% observed a single time. V is TRBV2 and J is TRBJ1-1, with unresolved D. The origin of this receptor is a woman aged 30 to 39 in good health and CMV-seronegative. The source material was PBMCs. CDR3 protein: CASSEGSGTEAFF. The CDR3 DNA reads TGTGCCAGCAGTGAAGGCTCGGGCACTGAAGCTTTCTTT. Drawing the rest from reference TRBV2 and TRBJ1-1, the complete variable domain is EPEVTQTPSHQVTQMGQEVILRCVPISNHLYFYWYRQILGQKVEFLVSFYNNEISEKSEIFDDQFSVERPDGSNFTLKIRSTKLEDSAMYFCASSEGSGTEAFFGQGTRLTVV.